This T cell receptor (beta chain) derives from a study of response to subunit inactivated influenza vaccine. TCRdb analysed the RT-PCR reads with MiXCR anew, one entry per CDR3 protein. The table lists approximately 530,000 distinct CDR3 sequences, under 15% of them singletons. Study-level points and caveats: Seasonal influenza vaccination, on each occasion, was suggested by the authors to recruit few new T cells.

Per germline, CDR1 SEHNR and CDR2 FQNEAQ (reference sequence). V shed 7 bases and J 2 bases; nucleotides not matched to a gene: 9. The length of the CDR3 is 16 residues. This clonotype occurred a few times. Its matching antigen is unknown. The starting material was PBMCs from blood, obtained roughly 45 days after vaccination. The chain couples TRBV7-9 to TRBJ2-1; the match to TRBD2 covers 9 bases. The receptor was isolated from a man aged 50-60 years who received an inactivated influenza vaccine. The CDR3 DNA reads as TGTGCCAGCATCAAAGGGACTAGCCTGACCTACAATGAGCAGTTCTTC. Translating it yields CASIKGTSLTYNEQFF. Looking up the rest from reference TRBV7-9 and TRBJ2-1 gives the full variable domain: DTGVSQNPRHKITKRGQNVTFRCDPISEHNRLYWYRQTLGQGPEFLTYFQNEAQLEKSRLLSDRFSAERPKGSFSTLEIQRTEQGDSAMYLCASIKGTSLTYNEQFFGPGTRLTVL.